This TCR beta chain was sequenced during a study of shared clonotypes between healthy human individuals. Across the whole study: Aged 18 to 49, the donors were a couple of women and a few men.

The V end lost 7 bases, the J end lost 4 bases, and 16 bases lay between the germline ends. The germline V gene encodes CDR1 SQVTM and CDR2 ANQGSEA. The CDR3 is made up of 14 amino acids. Profiled with immunoSEQ multiplex PCR; TCRdb holds only in-frame clones, not every one. The sample contains some 2,100,000 clones, roughly 91% of which appear only once. The naive CD8 subset, CD45RO-negative cells positively selected for CCR7, excluded terminally differentiated effector memory CD45RA+ cells. The source is a man between 18 and 29 years old in good health. Some clones in this sample may be carry-over from other donors' samples. V gene TRBV29-1 combines with J gene TRBJ2-2; weak D call: TRBD2 (6 bases). Sequencing was carried out using naive CD8+ T cells from PBMCs. CDR3 nucleotide sequence: TGCAGCGCCGTCGGAGGGAAGTCCACCGGGGAGCTGTTTTTT. This translates into CSAVGGKSTGELFF.